This entry is about one TCR beta chain. The data are from a study of OX40 agonist ivuxolimab in advanced cancers. Germline V gene sequence: CDR1 LNHDA, CDR2 SQIVND (reference sequence). Trimming at V came to 2 bases and at J to 3 bases, leaving 7 bases not matched to a gene. The CDR3 contains 17 residues. Only in-frame clones appear in the TCRdb table, and some are missing; sequencing was by immunoSEQ multiplex PCR. The sample carries 55,000 to 70,000 clones, roughly 89% recorded once. This chain links TRBV19 with TRBJ2-1, with 10 bases identical to TRBD2. Sequences were derived from CD4+ or CD8+ T cells sorted from blood, sampled in a trial of the OX40 agonist ivuxolimab. The sequence was collected from an adult with an advanced solid tumor such as melanoma, head and neck, liver or kidney cancer. CDR3 sequence reads: CASSITDSGRSYNEQFF. CDR3 bases: TGTGCCAGTAGTATAACAGATAGCGGGAGGAGCTACAATGAGCAGTTCTTC.